A selection of T cell receptor beta chains follows, all from one sample in a study of blood T cell repertoires in COVID-19. Only in-frame clones appear in the TCRdb table, and some are missing; sequencing was by immunoSEQ multiplex PCR. The sample has a few hundred thousand clones, around 84% seen once. Material for sequencing was peripheral blood. These TCRs come from a human donor in a cohort sampled during active COVID-19. The CDR3 runs from the conserved cysteine through the conserved F or W. A D gene is named only where the DNA matches it firmly.

D gene,J gene,V gene,CDR3 protein
TRBD2,TRBJ2-4,TRBV27,CASSQLAGGLRNIQYF
.,TRBJ2-3,TRBV10-3,CAISARSETTDTQYF
.,TRBJ1-1,TRBV19,CASHRGAREAFF
.,TRBJ2-3,TRBV21-1,CASSRWWRSYTDTQYF
TRBD1,TRBJ1-1,TRBV3-1/TRBV3-2,CASSQGTGRMNTEAFF
.,TRBJ1-6,TRBV5-1,CASSFRDSPLHF
TRBD1,TRBJ2-7,TRBV19,CASSRPRGSSYEQYF
.,TRBJ1-3,TRBV15,CATSRDRSLTTGNTIYF
TRBD1,TRBJ1-1,TRBV5-1,CASSLGTGWPTMNTEAFF
TRBD1,TRBJ2-7,TRBV9,CASSVEDAGTAVSYEQYF
TRBD1,TRBJ1-5,TRBV4-1,CASSPLGQGRSNQPQHF
.,TRBJ1-6,TRBV19,CASSIATSGQFYNSPLHF
.,TRBJ1-3,TRBV30,CAWGPRSSGNTIYF
TRBD1,TRBJ2-1,TRBV2,CASSRQGYNEQFF
TRBD2,TRBJ2-1,TRBV6-1,CASSEASGSSYNEQFF
.,TRBJ2-7,TRBV7-9,CASSPSAGQGVYEQYF
TRBD2,TRBJ2-5,TRBV4-2,CASSQGTRKETQYF
.,TRBJ1-5,TRBV19,CASTERLTGGQPQHF
TRBD1,TRBJ1-2,TRBV5-1,CASSQDRGSGGYTF
TRBD2,TRBJ2-5,TRBV11-3,CASSPGTSGQETQYF
.,TRBJ2-3,TRBV5-4,CASSFGGIRTDTQYF
TRBD1,TRBJ1-2,TRBV28,CASSTNRFGTGFNYGYTF
.,TRBJ1-1,TRBV7-9,CASSVGRGNTEAFF
.,TRBJ1-1,TRBV15,CATSREGGRANTEAFF
TRBD1,TRBJ1-1,TRBV24-1,CATSDRGQGTEAFF
TRBD1,TRBJ1-1,TRBV27,CASSEDRVATEAFF
.,TRBJ1-5,TRBV19,CASSKGRQGINQPQHF